This is a list of T cell receptor beta chains from one sample in a study of spatial heterogeneity in lung cancer. TCRdb ran MiXCR on the 5' RACE reads and lists one entry per CDR3 protein. The table records about 120,000 distinct CDR3 sequences, over 9% of them present only once. The sample here was PBMCs, taken at follow-up. These receptors all come from a male donor with early-stage non-small cell lung cancer. CDR3s include the opening cysteine and the closing phenylalanine or tryptophan. The D gene is left open where the match is weak. For some rows the clone size is stated as once, few or many, or as a class when expanded; others skip it.

TRBJ1-5 many . TRBV5-1 TGCGCCAGCAGCTTGCAGGGACCCAATCAGCCCCAGCATTTT CASSLQGPNQPQHF
TRBJ1-6 few . TRBV7-2 TGTGCCAGCAGCCCCAAAATGGGGAATTCACCCCTCCACTTT CASSPKMGNSPLHF
TRBJ2-5 many TRBD1 TRBV10-3 TGTGCCATCAGTGAGTCGTCTGCGGGACAGGTCACGAAGACCCAGTACTTC CAISESSAGQVTKTQYF
TRBJ2-1 . . TRBV5-6 TGTGCCAGCAGCCGCGGGACGGACAACTGGGAGCAGTTCTTC CASSRGTDNWEQFF
TRBJ1-1 many . TRBV7-8 TGTGCCAGCAGCCCCCGAACGGGTTCAGCTTTCTTT CASSPRTGSAFF
TRBJ2-1 few . TRBV20-1 TGCAGTGCTAGAGTCAGCTCAGCAGGTTCCTACAATGAGCAGTTCTTC CSARVSSAGSYNEQFF
TRBJ2-7 many . TRBV10-2 TGCGCCAGCGGGGGATTCTTGGACCCCGAGCGGTACTACGAGCAGTACTTC CASGGFLDPERYYEQYF
TRBJ1-2 many . TRBV29-1 TGCAGCGTTTCGAGGGAGGATGGCTACACCTTC CSVSREDGYTF
TRBJ1-5 many . TRBV11-2 TGTGCCAGCAGCTTAGATTTTGGGCCCCAGCATTTT CASSLDFGPQHF
TRBJ2-1 few TRBD1 TRBV5-1 TGCGCCACCCGGGACAGTCCCTCCTACAATGAGCAGTTCTTC CATRDSPSYNEQFF
TRBJ2-7 many TRBD1 TRBV29-1 TGCAGCGTTGAGTTCGGACAGGGCAACGAGCAGTACTTC CSVEFGQGNEQYF
TRBJ1-3 many . TRBV7-2 TGTGCCAGCAGCTTACAGGGGCCTTACTCTGGAAACACCATATATTTT CASSLQGPYSGNTIYF
TRBJ2-1 . . TRBV5-6 TGTGCCAGCAGCGCTACCGACACCAGCTCCTACAATGAGCAGTTCTTC CASSATDTSSYNEQFF
TRBJ1-1 . . TRBV20-1 TGCAGTGCCAAAGCATTTGAAGCTTTCTTT CSAKAFEAFF